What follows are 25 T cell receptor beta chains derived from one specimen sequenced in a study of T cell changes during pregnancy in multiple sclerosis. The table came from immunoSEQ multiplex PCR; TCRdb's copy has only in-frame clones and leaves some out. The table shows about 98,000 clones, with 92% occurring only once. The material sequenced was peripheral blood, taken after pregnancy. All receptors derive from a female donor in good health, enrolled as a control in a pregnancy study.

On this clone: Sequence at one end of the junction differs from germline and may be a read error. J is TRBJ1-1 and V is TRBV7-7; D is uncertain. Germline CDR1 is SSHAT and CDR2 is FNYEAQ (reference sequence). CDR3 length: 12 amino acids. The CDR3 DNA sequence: TGTGCTAGCAGCGCAGGCAACACTGAAGCTTTCTTT. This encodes CASSAGNTEAFF.

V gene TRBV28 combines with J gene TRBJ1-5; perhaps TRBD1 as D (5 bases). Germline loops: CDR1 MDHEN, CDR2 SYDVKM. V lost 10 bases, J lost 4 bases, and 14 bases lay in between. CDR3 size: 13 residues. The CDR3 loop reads CATSGNGNQPQHF. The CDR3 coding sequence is TGTGCCACTTCAGGGAACGGAAATCAGCCCCAGCATTTT.

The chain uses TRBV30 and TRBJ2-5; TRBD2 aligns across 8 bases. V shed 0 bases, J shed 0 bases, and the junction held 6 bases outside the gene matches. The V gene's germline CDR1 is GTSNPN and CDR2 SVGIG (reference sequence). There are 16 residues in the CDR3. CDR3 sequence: CAWSVLAGGYQETQYF. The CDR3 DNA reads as TGTGCCTGGAGTGTACTGGCGGGGGGATACCAAGAGACCCAGTACTTC.

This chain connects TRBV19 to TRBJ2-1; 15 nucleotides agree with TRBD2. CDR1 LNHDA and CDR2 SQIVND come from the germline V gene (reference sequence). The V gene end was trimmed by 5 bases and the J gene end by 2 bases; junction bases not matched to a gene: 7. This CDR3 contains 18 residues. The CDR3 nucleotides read TGTGCCAGTAGTGTGGGACTAGCGGGAGGTAATACCTACAATGAGCAGTTCTTC. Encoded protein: CASSVGLAGGNTYNEQFF.

The CDR3: CASSPTIPGGEQYF. In DNA, the CDR3 is TGTGCCAGCAGCCCAACAATCCCCGGCGGGGAGCAGTACTTC. The rearrangement uses TRBV14 and TRBJ2-7; tentatively, D is TRBD2 (5 bases). Germline V gene lookup returns CDR1 SGHDN and CDR2 FVKESK. CDR3 length equals 14 residues. V was pared by 4 bases and J by 7 bases, with 17 bases between.

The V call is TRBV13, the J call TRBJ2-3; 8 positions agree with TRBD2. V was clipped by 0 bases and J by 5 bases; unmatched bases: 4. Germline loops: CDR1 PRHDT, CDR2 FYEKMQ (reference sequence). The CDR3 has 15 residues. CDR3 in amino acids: CASSLGGGAGDTQYF. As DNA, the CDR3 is TGTGCCAGCAGCTTAGGCGGGGGGGCCGGAGATACGCAGTATTTT.

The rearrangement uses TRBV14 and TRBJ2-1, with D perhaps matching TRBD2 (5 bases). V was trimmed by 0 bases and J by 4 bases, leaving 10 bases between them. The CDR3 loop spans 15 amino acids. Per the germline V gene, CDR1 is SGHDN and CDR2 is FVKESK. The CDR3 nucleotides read TGTGCCAGCAGCCAAGATTGGACTGCATACAATGAGCAGTTCTTC. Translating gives CASSQDWTAYNEQFF. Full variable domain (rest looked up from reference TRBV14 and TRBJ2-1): EAGVTQFPSHSVIEKGQTVTLRCDPISGHDNLYWYRRVMGKEIKFLLHFVKESKQDESGMPNNRFLAERTGGTYSTLKVQPAELEDSGVYFCASSQDWTAYNEQFFGPGTRLTVL.

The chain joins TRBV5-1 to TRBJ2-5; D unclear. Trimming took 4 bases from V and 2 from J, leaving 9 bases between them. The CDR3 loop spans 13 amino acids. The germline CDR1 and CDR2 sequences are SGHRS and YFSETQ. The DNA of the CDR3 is TGCGCCAGCAGCGCACAGATGCAAGAGACCCAGTACTTC. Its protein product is CASSAQMQETQYF.

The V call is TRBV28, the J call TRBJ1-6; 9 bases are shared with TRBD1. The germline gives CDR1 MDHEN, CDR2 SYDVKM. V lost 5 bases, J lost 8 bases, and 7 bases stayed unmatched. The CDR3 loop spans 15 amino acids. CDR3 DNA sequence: TGTGCCAGCAGTACAACCGGGACAGGGTATTCACCCCTCCACTTT. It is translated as CASSTTGTGYSPLHF.

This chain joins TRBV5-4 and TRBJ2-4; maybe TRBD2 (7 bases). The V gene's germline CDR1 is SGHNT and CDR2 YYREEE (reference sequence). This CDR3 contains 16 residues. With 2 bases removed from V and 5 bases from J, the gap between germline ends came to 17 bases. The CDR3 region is CASSLGGGGLENIQYF. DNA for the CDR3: TGTGCCAGCAGCTTAGGAGGGGGGGGCCTCGAAAACATTCAGTACTTC.

CDR3 residues: CASSARQGIGGYTF. The CDR3 DNA is TGTGCCAGCAGTGCACGACAGGGGATCGGTGGCTACACCTTC. V gene TRBV6-5 combines with J gene TRBJ1-2; the match to TRBD1 covers 8 bases. The germline CDR1 and CDR2 sequences are MNHEY and SVGAGI. The CDR3 consists of 14 residues. Unmatched junction bases numbered 9, after V lost 5 bases and J lost 7 bases.

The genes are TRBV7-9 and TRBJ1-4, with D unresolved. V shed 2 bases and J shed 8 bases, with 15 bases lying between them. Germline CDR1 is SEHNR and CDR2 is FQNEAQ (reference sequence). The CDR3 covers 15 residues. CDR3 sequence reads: CASSLLTVPGEKLFF. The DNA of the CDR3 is TGTGCCAGCAGCTTATTAACGGTCCCGGGGGAAAAACTGTTTTTT.

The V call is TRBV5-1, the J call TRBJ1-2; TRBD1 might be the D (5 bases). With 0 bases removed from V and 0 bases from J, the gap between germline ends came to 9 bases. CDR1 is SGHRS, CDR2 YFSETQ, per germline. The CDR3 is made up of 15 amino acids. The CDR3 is CASSLDAGTNYGYTF. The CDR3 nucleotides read TGCGCCAGCAGCTTGGATGCAGGGACTAACTATGGCTACACCTTC.

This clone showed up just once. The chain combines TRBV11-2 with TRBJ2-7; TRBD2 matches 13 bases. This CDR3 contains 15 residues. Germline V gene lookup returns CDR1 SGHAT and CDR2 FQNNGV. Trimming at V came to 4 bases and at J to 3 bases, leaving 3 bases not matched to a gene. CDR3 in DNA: TGTGCCAGCAGCTGGACTAGCGGGAGACTCTACGAGCAGTACTTC. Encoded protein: CASSWTSGRLYEQYF.

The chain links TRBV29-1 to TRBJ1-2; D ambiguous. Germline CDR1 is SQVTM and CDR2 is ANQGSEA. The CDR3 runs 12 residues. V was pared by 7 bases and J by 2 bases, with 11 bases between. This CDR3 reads CSAGETNYGYTF. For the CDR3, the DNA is TGCAGCGCCGGGGAGACGAACTATGGCTACACCTTC.

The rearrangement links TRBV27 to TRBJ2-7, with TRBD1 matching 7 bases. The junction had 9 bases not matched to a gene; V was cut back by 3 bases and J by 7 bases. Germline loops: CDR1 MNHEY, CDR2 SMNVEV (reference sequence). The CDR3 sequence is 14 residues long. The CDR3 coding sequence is TGTGCCAGCAGTTTGGCCCCAGGGGGAAGGGAGCAGTACTTC. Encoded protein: CASSLAPGGREQYF.

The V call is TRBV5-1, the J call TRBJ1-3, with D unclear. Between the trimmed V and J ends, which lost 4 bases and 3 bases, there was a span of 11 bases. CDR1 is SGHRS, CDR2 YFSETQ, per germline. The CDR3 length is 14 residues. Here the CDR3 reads CASSLGVFGNTIYF. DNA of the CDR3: TGCGCCAGCAGCCTCGGGGTCTTTGGAAACACCATATATTTT.

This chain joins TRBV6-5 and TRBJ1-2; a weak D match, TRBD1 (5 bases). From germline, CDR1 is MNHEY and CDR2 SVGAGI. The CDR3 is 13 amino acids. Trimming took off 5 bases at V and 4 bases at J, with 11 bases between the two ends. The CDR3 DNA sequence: TGTGCCAGCAGTGACAGACGGTCCTATGGCTACACCTTC. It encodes CASSDRRSYGYTF.

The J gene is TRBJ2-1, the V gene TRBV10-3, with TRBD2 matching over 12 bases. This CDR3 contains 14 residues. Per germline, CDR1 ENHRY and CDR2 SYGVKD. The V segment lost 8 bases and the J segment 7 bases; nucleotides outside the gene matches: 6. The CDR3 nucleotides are TGTGCCATCGGAGGGACTAGCGGGCCAAATGAGCAGTTCTTC. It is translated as CAIGGTSGPNEQFF.

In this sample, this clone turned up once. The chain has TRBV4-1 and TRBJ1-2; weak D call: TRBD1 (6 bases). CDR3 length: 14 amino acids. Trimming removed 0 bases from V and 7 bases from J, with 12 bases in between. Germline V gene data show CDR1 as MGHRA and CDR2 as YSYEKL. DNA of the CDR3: TGCGCCAGCAGCCAAGATAAGGGGGTTTCTGGCTACACCTTC. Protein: CASSQDKGVSGYTF.

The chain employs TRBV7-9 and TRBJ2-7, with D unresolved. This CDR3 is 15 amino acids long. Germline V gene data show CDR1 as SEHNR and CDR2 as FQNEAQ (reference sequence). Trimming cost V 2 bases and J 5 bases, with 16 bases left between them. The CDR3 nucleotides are TGTGCCAGCAGCTTACGTGGAGAGGTGGTTGACGAGCAGTACTTC. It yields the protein CASSLRGEVVDEQYF. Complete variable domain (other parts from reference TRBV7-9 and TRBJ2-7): DTGVSQNPRHKITKRGQNVTFRCDPISEHNRLYWYRQTLGQGPEFLTYFQNEAQLEKSRLLSDRFSAERPKGSFSTLEIQRTEQGDSAMYLCASSLRGEVVDEQYFGPGTRLTVT.

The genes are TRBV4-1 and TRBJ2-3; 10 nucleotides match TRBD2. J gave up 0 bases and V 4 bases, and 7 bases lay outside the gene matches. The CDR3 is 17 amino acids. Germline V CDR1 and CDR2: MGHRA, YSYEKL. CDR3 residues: CASSRTSGPGSTDTQYF. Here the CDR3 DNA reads TGCGCCAGCAGCCGGACTAGCGGACCCGGTAGCACAGATACGCAGTATTTT.

The DNA of the CDR3 is TGCAGCGTTGAAAGGGGGTCACAAGAGACCCAGTACTTC. The encoded protein is CSVERGSQETQYF. The chain uses TRBV29-1 and TRBJ2-5; TRBD1 might be the D (6 bases). This CDR3 spans 13 amino acids. V lost 2 bases, J lost 2 bases, and 9 bases lay in between. The germline V gene has CDR1 SQVTM and CDR2 ANQGSEA. The full variable domain, completed using reference TRBV29-1 and TRBJ2-5, is SAVISQKPSRDICQRGTSLTIQCQVDSQVTMMFWYRQQPGQSLTLIATANQGSEATYESGFVIDKFPISRPNLTFSTLTVSNMSPEDSSIYLCSVERGSQETQYFGPGTRLLVL.

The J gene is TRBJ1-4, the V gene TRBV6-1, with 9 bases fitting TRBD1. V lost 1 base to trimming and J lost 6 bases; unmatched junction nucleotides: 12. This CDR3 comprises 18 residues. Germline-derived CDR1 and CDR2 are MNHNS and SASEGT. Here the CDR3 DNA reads TGTGCCAGCAGTGAAGAGGTTTACAGGGGGCAAACGGATGAAAAACTGTTTTTT. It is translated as CASSEEVYRGQTDEKLFF.

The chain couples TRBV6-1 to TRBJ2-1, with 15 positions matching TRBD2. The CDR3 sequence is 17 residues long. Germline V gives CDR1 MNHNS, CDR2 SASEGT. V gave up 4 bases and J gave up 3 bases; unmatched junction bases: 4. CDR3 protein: CASSGRTSGRDYNEQFF. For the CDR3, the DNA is TGTGCCAGCAGTGGCAGGACTAGCGGGAGGGACTACAATGAGCAGTTCTTC.